This T cell receptor (beta chain) appears in the sequencing data of a study of radiation and T cells in renal cell carcinoma. Findings and limits, study-wide: Sampling covered only about 0.96 g of each tumor.

Treatment denoted: treatment-naive control, cytoreductive nephrectomy. Assay used: immunoSEQ multiplex PCR; TCRdb lists only in-frame clones, some missing. The sample consists of roughly 9,800 clones, around 56% of them appearing once. This clone was detected a few times. Its specificity is not known. V gave up 1 base and J gave up 1 base; unmatched junction bases: 9. Germline V gene data show CDR1 as LGHNA and CDR2 as YNFKEQ. The CDR3 spans 19 residues. The chain has TRBV4-2 and TRBJ2-2; 10 bases line up with TRBD2. Material: tumor tissue, obtained from a patient whose treatment was nephrectomy without radiotherapy. This clonotype was obtained from a middle-aged man with renal cell carcinoma. In DNA form, the CDR3 reads TGTGCCAGCAGCCAAGGAGAGTCTAGCGGGAGCCTGAACACCGGGGAGCTGTTTTTT. It yields the protein CASSQGESSGSLNTGELFF.